The source of this TCR beta chain is a study of T-cell reconstitution after alpha-beta-depleted transplantation in children. V was clipped by 2 bases and J by 5 bases, with 19 bases between them. This CDR3 has 17 amino acids. Study-wide results and limits: At around two months after transplant, the alpha-beta T cells were reportedly derived from several hundred expanded clones that came from non-depleted graft cells. A year post-transplant, T-cell counts and diversity derived mostly from newly produced T cells.

Points on this clonotype: Its antigen is currently unknown.

The library targeted TCRbeta and was prepared with unique molecular identifiers. TCRdb re-analysed the PCR reads in MiXCR, keeping a single row per CDR3 protein. The data contain about 900,000 distinct CDR3 sequences, about 29% of them singletons. The clonotype was recovered from a boy in the first two years of life who had a stem cell transplant for SCID, so the T cells may come from the graft donor. Specimen: PBMCs, mostly from graft donor cells, collected 360 days after TCRalphabeta/CD19-depleted stem cell transplant. The chain recombines TRBV12-3 or TRBV12-4 with TRBJ1-5; D remains ambiguous. The DNA of the CDR3 is TGTGCCAGCAGTTTATGGGCTCGGGGAGGCTTGCATCAGCCCCAGCATTTT. Translated, it gives CASSLWARGGLHQPQHF.